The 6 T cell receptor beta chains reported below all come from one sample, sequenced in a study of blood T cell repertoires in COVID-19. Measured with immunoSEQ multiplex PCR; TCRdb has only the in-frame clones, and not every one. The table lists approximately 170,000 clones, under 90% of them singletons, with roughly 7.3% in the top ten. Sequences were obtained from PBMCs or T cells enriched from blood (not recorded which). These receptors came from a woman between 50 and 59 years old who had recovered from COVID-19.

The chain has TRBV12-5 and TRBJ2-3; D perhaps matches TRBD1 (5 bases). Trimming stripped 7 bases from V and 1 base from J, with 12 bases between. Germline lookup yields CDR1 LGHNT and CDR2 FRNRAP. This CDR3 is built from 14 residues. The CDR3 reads CASAAARGTDTQYF. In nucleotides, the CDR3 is TGTGCTAGTGCGGCGGCCAGGGGCACAGATACGCAGTATTTT. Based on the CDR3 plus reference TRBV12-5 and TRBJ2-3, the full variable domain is DARVTQTPRHKVTEMGQEVTMRCQPILGHNTVFWYRQTMMQGLELLAYFRNRAPLDDSGMPKDRFSAEMPDATLATLKIQPSEPRDSAVYFCASAAARGTDTQYFGPGTRLTVL.

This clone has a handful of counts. The CDR3 coding sequence is TGTGCCAGCAGCCCCCCCTACAGGGGTAGTAATGAGCAGTTCTTC. Translation: CASSPPYRGSNEQFF. This rearrangement joins TRBV3-1 (or the pseudogene TRBV3-2) to TRBJ2-1, with 7 bases identical to TRBD1. Germline CDR1 and CDR2: LGHDT and YNNKEL (reference sequence). The V and J ends lost 4 bases and 7 bases, in that order; junction bases with no gene match: 10. The CDR3 length is 15 residues.

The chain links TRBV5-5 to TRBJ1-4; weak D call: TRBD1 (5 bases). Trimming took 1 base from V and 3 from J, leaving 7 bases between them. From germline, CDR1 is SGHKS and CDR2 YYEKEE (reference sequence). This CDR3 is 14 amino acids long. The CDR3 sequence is CASSLSQANEKLFF. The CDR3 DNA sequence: TGTGCCAGCAGCTTGTCACAGGCTAATGAAAAACTGTTTTTT.

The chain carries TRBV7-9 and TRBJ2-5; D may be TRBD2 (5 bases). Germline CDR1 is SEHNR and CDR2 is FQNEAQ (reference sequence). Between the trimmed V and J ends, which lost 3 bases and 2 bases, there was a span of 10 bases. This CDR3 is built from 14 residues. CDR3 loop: CASSFRTQQETQYF. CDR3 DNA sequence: TGTGCCAGCAGCTTTAGGACTCAGCAAGAGACCCAGTACTTC.

Written as DNA, the CDR3 is TGTGCCAGCAGTCCGACCTCAGGGGGAGGAGAGACCCAGTACTTC. This encodes CASSPTSGGGETQYF. This chain uses TRBV6-6 with TRBJ2-5; a possible D gene is TRBD1 (7 bases). In germline, CDR1 is MNHNY, CDR2 SVGAGI (reference sequence). V lost 5 bases and J lost 4, with 17 bases in between. This CDR3 has 15 residues.

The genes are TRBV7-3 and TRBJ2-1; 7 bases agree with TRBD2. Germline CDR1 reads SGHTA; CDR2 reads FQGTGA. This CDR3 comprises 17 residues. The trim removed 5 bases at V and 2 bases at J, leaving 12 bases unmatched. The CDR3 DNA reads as TGTGCCAGCAGCCCCTCGGGCGGGAGTGCGGCCTACAATGAGCAGTTCTTC. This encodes CASSPSGGSAAYNEQFF.